This TCR beta chain was sequenced during a study of cytomegalovirus exposure and HLA in healthy donors. Germline V gene lookup returns CDR1 SGHVS and CDR2 FQNEAQ. V dropped 5 bases and J dropped 1 base, with 12 bases sitting between them. The CDR3 totals 15 residues. 60 Vbeta and 13 Jbeta primers were used in PCR. The method was immunoSEQ multiplex PCR; TCRdb's version includes in-frame clones alone and lacks a portion of them. The sample totals about 120,000 clones. The chain couples TRBV7-8 to TRBJ1-5; maybe TRBD1 (5 bases). This sequence originates from a young man in good health and CMV-seronegative. The specimen sequenced was PBMCs. CDR3 amino acids: CASSPSDSSNQPQHF. The CDR3 DNA reads as TGTGCCAGCAGCCCATCAGACAGCAGCAATCAGCCCCAGCATTTT.